This T cell receptor beta chain came from a study of cytomegalovirus exposure and HLA in healthy donors. Note on this clone: The antigen remains undetermined.

The donors were part of the validation cohort of over a hundred subjects. That cohort was separate from the first cohort, which comprised several hundred subjects. Germline lookup yields CDR1 SGHRS and CDR2 YFSETQ. The CDR3 spans 16 residues. V lost 6 bases and J lost 2; bases outside the gene matches: 9. Measured with immunoSEQ multiplex PCR; TCRdb has only the in-frame clones, and not every one. The data show around 98,000 clones, with roughly 89% seen just once and roughly 4.3% held by the top ten. Whole-study results and caveats: With high specificity and sensitivity, the classifier reportedly diagnosed cytomegalovirus status.

This TCR was sampled from a woman aged 30 to 39 in good health and CMV-seronegative. The J gene is TRBJ2-3, the V gene TRBV5-1; 10 bases are shared with TRBD2. The sequenced sample consisted of PBMCs. In DNA, the CDR3 is TGCGCCAGCACAGTGGTTAGCGGGGGGTACACAGATACGCAGTATTTT. Its protein is CASTVVSGGYTDTQYF. The full variable domain, rest sourced from reference TRBV5-1 and TRBJ2-3, is KAGVTQTPRYLIKTRGQQVTLSCSPISGHRSVSWYQQTPGQGLQFLFEYFSETQRNKGNFPGRFSGRQFSNSRSEMNVSTLELGDSALYLCASTVVSGGYTDTQYFGPGTRLTVL.